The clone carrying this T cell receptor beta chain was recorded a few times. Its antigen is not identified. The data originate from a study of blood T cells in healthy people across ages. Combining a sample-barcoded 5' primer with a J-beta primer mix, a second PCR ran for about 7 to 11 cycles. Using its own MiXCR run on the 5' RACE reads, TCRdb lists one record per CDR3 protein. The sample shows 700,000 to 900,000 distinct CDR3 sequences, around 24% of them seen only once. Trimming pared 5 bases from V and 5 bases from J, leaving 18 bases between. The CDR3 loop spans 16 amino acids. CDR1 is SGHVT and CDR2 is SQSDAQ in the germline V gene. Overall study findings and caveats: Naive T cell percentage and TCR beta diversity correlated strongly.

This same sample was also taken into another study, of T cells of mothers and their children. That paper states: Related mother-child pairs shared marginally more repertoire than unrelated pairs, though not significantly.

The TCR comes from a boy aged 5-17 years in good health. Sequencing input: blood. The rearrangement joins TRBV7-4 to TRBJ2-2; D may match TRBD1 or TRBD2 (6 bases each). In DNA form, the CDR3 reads TGTGCCAGCAGCCCAATGGGGGGACAAATTACCGGGGAGCTGTTTTTT. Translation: CASSPMGGQITGELFF.